A selection of T cell receptor beta chains follows, all from one sample in a study of CD8+ T cells in alopecia areata. This table comes from immunoSEQ multiplex PCR, and its TCRdb copy is limited to in-frame clones, with some not included. The sample records fewer than 7,500 clones, around 64% being singletons. The specimen was skin, collected at week 0. These receptors originate from a human donor with alopecia areata. The CDR3 runs from the conserved cysteine through the conserved F or W. The order of the fields is clone size, V gene, D gene, J gene, CDR3 DNA, CDR3 protein. D genes are given only for firm matches. Not all rows give a size; the values are once, few, many and, for expanded clones, a class.

size: few
V: TRBV30
D: TRBD1
J: TRBJ2-7
DNA: TGTGCCTGGAGTCCCGGGACAGCATTAATCATCGGCGAGCAGTACTTC
CDR3: CAWSPGTALIIGEQYF

size: -
V: TRBV28
D: TRBD2
J: TRBJ2-3
DNA: TGTGCCAGCAGTTTATTCGGAGGAGGGCGGGGGAGCACAGATACGCAGTATTTT
CDR3: CASSLFGGGRGSTDTQYF

size: -
V: TRBV11-2
D: -
J: TRBJ2-7
DNA: TGTGCCAGCAGCCCGAGGGGAGATGGAAGCGGCTACTACGAGCAGTACTTC
CDR3: CASSPRGDGSGYYEQYF

size: -
V: TRBV5-4
D: TRBD2
J: TRBJ2-1
DNA: TGTGCCAGCAGACGTACGACTAGCGCTAGCTCCTACAATGAGCAGTTCTTC
CDR3: CASRRTTSASSYNEQFF

size: -
V: TRBV29-1
D: -
J: TRBJ2-5
DNA: TGCAGCGTTGATGTCTCAGGGCCCCAAGAGACCCAGTACTTC
CDR3: CSVDVSGPQETQYF

size: few
V: TRBV30
D: TRBD2
J: TRBJ2-7
DNA: TGTGCCTGGAGTGTAAGTACGGGACTAGCGGAACTTACCTACGAGCAGTACTTC
CDR3: CAWSVSTGLAELTYEQYF

size: once
V: TRBV7-7
D: -
J: TRBJ2-1
DNA: TGTGCCAGCAGCTTATTCAGGGACAATGAGCAGTTCTTC
CDR3: CASSLFRDNEQFF

size: -
V: TRBV18
D: -
J: TRBJ2-1
DNA: TGTGCCAGCTCACCACGTGGAGCGGATCTTTCCTACAATGAGCAGTTCTTC
CDR3: CASSPRGADLSYNEQFF

size: -
V: TRBV10-3
D: TRBD1
J: TRBJ2-7
DNA: TGTGGAACGCGGGCAGGGGGCGTTGACGAGCAGTACTTC
CDR3: CGTRAGGVDEQYF

size: few
V: TRBV5-1
D: TRBD2
J: TRBJ2-1
DNA: TGCGCCAGCAGCCAGGGACTAGCGGGAGGGATTCCCTACAATGAGCAGTTCTTC
CDR3: CASSQGLAGGIPYNEQFF

size: few
V: TRBV5-5
D: TRBD2
J: TRBJ2-1
DNA: TGTGCCAGCAGCTGGACTAGCGGCTACAATGAGCAGTTCTTC
CDR3: CASSWTSGYNEQFF

size: -
V: TRBV4-1
D: -
J: TRBJ2-3
DNA: TGCGCCAGCAGCCATTCTAGGAGTGGCACAGATACGCAGTATTTT
CDR3: CASSHSRSGTDTQYF

size: few
V: TRBV28
D: TRBD2
J: TRBJ2-3
DNA: TGTGCCAGCAGCCACGGGACTAGCGGGAGGGCGGCAGATACGCAGTATTTT
CDR3: CASSHGTSGRAADTQYF

size: few
V: TRBV6-6
D: TRBD1
J: TRBJ2-7
DNA: TGTGCCAGCAGGGGGACAGGGGGGGTCTACGAGCAGTACTTC
CDR3: CASRGTGGVYEQYF

size: -
V: TRBV19
D: -
J: TRBJ2-1
DNA: TGTGCCAGTAGTATCCAGACGGGGTCTTTAAATGAGCAGTTCTTC
CDR3: CASSIQTGSLNEQFF

size: -
V: TRBV15
D: -
J: TRBJ2-7
DNA: TGTGCCACCAGCAGCGTAACGGGATCTATTGGGGAGCAGTACTTC
CDR3: CATSSVTGSIGEQYF

size: -
V: TRBV5-1
D: -
J: TRBJ2-3
DNA: TGCGCCAGCAGCTTTTTCTCCGGGACGGACGGCACAGATACGCAGTATTTT
CDR3: CASSFFSGTDGTDTQYF